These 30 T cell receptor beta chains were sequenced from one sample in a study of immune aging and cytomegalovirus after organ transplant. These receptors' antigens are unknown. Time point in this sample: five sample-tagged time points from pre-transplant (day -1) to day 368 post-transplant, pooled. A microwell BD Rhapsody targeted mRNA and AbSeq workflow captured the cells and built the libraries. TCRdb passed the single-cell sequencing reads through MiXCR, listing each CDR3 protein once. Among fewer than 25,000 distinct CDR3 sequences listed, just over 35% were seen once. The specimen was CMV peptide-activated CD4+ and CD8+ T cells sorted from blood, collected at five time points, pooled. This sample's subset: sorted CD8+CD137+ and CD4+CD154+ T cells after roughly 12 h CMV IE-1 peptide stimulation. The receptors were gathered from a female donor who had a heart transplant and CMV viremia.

CDR3 nucleotides: TGTGCCAGCATCCCCCGGCTGATTAGCACAGATACGCAGTATTTT. This gives the protein CASIPRLISTDTQYF. The chain employs TRBV7-2 and TRBJ2-3; D is unclear. Deletions cut 7 bases from V and 0 bases from J, with 14 bases between. Looked up from germline, CDR1 is SGHTA and CDR2 is FQGNSA. This CDR3 is 15 amino acids long.

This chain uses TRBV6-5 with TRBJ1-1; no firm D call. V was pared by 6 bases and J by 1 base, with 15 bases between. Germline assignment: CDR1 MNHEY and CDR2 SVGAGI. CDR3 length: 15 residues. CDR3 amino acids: CASRKEGTTNTEAFF. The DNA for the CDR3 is TGTGCCAGCAGGAAGGAGGGCACAACGAACACTGAAGCTTTCTTT.

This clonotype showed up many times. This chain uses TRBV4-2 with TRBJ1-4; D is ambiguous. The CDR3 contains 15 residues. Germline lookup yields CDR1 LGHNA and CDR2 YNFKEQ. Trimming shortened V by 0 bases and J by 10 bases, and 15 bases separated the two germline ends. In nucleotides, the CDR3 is TGTGCCAGCAGCCAAGATCATCTTCTTAGTGCAAAACTGTTTTTT. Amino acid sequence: CASSQDHLLSAKLFF.

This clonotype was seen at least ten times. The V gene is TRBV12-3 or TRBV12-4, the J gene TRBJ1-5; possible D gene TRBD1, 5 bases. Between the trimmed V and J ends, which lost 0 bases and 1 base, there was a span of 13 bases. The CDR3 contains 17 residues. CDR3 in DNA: TGTGCCAGCAGTTTAGCTTCAGGGAGTCGAAGCAATCAGCCCCAGCATTTT. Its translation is CASSLASGSRSNQPQHF.

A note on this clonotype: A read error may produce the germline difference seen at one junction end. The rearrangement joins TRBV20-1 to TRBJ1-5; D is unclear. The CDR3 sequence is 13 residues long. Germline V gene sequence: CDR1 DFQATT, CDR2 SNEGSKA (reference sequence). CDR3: CRAPRPIHQPRHF. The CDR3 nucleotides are TGCCGTGCTCCCCGCCCCATACATCAGCCCCGGCATTTT.

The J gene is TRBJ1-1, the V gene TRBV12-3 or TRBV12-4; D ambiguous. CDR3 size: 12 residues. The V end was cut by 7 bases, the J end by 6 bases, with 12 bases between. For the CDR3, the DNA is TGTGCCAGCACCTCTAGGGAGGCTGAAGCTTTCTTT. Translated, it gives CASTSREAEAFF.

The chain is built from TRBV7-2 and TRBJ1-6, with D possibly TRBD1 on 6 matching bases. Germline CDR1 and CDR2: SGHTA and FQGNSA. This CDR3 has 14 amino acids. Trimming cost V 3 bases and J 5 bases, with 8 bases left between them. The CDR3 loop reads CASSFWTDNSPLHF. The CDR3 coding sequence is TGTGCCAGCAGCTTCTGGACAGATAATTCACCCCTCCACTTT. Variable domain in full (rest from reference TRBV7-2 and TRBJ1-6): GAGVSQSPSNKVTEKGKDVELRCDPISGHTALYWYRQSLGQGLEFLIYFQGNSAPDKSGLPSDRFSAERTGGSVSTLTIQRTQQEDSAVYLCASSFWTDNSPLHFGNGTRLTVT.

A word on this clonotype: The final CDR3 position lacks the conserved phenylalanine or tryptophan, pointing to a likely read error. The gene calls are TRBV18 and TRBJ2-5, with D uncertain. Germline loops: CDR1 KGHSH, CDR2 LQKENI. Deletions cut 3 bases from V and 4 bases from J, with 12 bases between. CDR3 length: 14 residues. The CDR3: CASSPPPAGETQYL. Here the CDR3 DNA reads TGTGCCAGCTCACCTCCCCCGGCCGGAGAGACCCAGTACCTC.

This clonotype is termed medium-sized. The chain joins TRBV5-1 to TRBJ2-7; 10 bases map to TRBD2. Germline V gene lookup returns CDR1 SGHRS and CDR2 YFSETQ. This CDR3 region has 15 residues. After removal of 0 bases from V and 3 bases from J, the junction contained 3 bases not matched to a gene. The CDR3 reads CASSLAASGGYEQYF. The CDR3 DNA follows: TGCGCCAGCAGCTTGGCCGCTAGCGGGGGCTACGAGCAGTACTTC.

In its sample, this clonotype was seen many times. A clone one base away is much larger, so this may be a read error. This CDR3 reads CASSFGRVTEAIF. For the CDR3, the DNA is TGTGCCAGCAGCTTCGGCAGGGTCACTGAAGCTATCTTT. The chain has TRBV5-5 and TRBJ1-1; D is possibly TRBD1 (5 bases). Germline CDR1 and CDR2: SGHKS and YYEKEE (reference sequence). This CDR3 comprises 13 residues.

The CDR3 coding sequence is TGTGCCAGCAGCCCCCTGGGTAACTATGGCTACACCTTC. Amino acid sequence: CASSPLGNYGYTF. This sequence joins TRBV7-4 and TRBJ1-2; D unresolved. This CDR3 comprises 13 residues. The V gene lost 5 bases and the J gene lost 1 base, with 8 bases spanning the gap. Germline V gene lookup returns CDR1 SGHVT and CDR2 SQSDAQ. The complete variable domain, with remaining parts taken from reference TRBV7-4 and TRBJ1-2, reads GAGVSQSPRYKVAKRGRDVALRCDSISGHVTLYWYRQTLGQGSEVLTYSQSDAQRDKSGRPSGRFSAERPERSVSTLKIQRTEQGDSAVYLCASSPLGNYGYTFGSGTRLTVV.

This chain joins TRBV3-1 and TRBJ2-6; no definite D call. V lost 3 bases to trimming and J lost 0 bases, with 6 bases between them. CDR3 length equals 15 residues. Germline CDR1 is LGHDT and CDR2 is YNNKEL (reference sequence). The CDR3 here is CASSHTASGANVLTF. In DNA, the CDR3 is TGTGCCAGCAGCCATACGGCCTCTGGGGCCAACGTCCTGACTTTC.

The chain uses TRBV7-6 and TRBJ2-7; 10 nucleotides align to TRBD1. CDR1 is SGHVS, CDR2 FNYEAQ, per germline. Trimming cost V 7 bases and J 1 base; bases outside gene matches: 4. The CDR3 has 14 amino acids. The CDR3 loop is CASIDRGHSYEQYF. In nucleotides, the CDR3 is TGTGCCAGCATCGACAGGGGGCATTCCTACGAGCAGTACTTC.

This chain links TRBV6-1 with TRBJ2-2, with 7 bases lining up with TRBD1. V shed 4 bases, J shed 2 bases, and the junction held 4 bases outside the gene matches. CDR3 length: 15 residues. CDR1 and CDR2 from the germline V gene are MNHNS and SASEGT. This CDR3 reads CASSVTGTNTGELFF. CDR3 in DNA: TGTGCCAGCAGTGTGACAGGGACCAACACCGGGGAGCTGTTTTTT.

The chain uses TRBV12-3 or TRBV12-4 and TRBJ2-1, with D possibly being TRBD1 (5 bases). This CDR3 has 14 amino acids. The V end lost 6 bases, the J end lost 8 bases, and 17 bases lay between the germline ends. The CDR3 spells CASSLLGRGYEQFF. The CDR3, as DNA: TGTGCCAGCAGCCTCCTTGGTAGGGGCTATGAGCAGTTCTTC.

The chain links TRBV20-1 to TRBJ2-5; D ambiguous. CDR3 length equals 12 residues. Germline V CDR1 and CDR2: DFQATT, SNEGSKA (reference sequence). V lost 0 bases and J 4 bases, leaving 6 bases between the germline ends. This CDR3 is CSARETRETQYF. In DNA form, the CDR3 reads TGCAGTGCTAGAGAGACTCGAGAGACCCAGTACTTC.

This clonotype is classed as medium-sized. DNA for the CDR3: TGTGCCAGCAGTTTGAGGACAGGGGGCGGTTACGAGCAGTACTTC. Translated: CASSLRTGGGYEQYF. The chain employs TRBV28 and TRBJ2-7; 11 bases agree with TRBD1. This CDR3 contains 15 residues. The germline CDR1 and CDR2 sequences are MDHEN and SYDVKM. J was trimmed by 4 bases and V by 3 bases; bases with no gene match: 5.

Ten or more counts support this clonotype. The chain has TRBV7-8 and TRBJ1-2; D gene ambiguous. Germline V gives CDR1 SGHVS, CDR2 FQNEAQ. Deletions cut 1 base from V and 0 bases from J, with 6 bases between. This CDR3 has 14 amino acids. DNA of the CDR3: TGTGCCAGCAGCTTAGAGGGAGCTAACTATGGCTACACCTTC. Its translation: CASSLEGANYGYTF.

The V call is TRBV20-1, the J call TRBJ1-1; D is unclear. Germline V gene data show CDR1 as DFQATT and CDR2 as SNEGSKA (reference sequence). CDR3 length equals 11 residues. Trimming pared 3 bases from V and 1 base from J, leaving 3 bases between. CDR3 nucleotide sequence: TGCAGTGCTAGGGCGAACACTGAAGCTTTCTTT. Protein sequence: CSARANTEAFF.

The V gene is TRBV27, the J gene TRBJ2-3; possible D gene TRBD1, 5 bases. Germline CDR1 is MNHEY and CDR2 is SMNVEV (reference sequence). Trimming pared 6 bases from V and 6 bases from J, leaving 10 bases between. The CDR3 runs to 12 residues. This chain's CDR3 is CASRGPGDTQYF. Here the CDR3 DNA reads TGTGCCAGCAGGGGGCCAGGGGATACGCAGTATTTT.

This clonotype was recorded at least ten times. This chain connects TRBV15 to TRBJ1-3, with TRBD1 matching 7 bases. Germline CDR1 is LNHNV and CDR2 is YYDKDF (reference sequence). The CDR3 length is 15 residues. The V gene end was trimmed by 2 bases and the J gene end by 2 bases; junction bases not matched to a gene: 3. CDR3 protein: CATSRPTGAGNTIYF. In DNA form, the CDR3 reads TGTGCCACCAGCAGACCAACAGGGGCTGGAAACACCATATATTTT.

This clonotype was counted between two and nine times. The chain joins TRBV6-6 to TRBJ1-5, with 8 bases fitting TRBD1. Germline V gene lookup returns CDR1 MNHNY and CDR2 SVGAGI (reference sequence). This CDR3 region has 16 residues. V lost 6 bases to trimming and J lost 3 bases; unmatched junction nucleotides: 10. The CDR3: CASSPIRTGHNQPQHF. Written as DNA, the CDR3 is TGTGCCAGCAGCCCGATCCGGACAGGGCACAATCAGCCCCAGCATTTT.

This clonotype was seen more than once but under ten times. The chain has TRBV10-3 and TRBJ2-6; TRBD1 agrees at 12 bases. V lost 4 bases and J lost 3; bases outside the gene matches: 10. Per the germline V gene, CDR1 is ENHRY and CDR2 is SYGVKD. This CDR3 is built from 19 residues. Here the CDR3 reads CAISALPGQGASGANVLTF. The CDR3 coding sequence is TGTGCCATCAGTGCCCTTCCGGGACAGGGGGCGAGTGGGGCCAACGTCCTGACTTTC.

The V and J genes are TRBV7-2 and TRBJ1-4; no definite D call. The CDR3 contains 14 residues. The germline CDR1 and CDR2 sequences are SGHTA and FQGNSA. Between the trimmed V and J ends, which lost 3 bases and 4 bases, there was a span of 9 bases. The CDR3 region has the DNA TGTGCCAGCAGCTTTAGGCAGGATAATGAAAAACTGTTTTTT. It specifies CASSFRQDNEKLFF.

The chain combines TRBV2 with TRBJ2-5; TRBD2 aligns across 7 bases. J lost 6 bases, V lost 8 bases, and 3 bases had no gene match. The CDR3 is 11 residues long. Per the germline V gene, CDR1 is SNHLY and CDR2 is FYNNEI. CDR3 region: CASGGGKTQYF. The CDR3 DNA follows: TGTGCCAGCGGGGGGGGAAAGACCCAGTACTTC.

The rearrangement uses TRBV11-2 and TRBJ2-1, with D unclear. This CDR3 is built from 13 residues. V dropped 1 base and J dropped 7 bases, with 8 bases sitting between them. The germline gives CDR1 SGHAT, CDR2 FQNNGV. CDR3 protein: CASSLGTVNEQFF. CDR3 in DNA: TGTGCCAGCAGCTTAGGGACCGTAAATGAGCAGTTCTTC. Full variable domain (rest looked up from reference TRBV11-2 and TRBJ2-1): EAGVAQSPRYKIIEKRQSVAFWCNPISGHATLYWYQQILGQGPKLLIQFQNNGVVDDSQLPKDRFSAERLKGVDSTLKIQPAKLEDSAVYLCASSLGTVNEQFFGPGTRLTVL.

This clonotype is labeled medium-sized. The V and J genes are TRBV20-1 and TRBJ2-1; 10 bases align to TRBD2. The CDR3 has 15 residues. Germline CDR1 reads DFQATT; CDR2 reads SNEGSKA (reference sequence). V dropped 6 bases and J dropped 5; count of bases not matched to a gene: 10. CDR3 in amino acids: CSAIPSGSYHNEQFF. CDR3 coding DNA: TGCAGTGCCATCCCTAGCGGGAGCTATCACAATGAGCAGTTCTTC.

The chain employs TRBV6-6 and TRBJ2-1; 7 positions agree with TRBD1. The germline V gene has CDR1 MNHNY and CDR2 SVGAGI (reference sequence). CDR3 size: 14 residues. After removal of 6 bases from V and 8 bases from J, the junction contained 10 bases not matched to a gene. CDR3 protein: CASRPGTVFDEQFF. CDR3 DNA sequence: TGTGCCAGCAGGCCCGGGACAGTGTTTGATGAGCAGTTCTTC.

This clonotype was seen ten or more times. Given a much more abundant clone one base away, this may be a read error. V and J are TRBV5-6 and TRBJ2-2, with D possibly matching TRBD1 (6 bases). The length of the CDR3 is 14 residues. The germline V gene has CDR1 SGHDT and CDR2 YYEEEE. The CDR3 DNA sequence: TGTGCCAGCAGCTTGAATGGGGGCACCGAGGAGCTGTTTTTT. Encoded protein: CASSLNGGTEELFF.

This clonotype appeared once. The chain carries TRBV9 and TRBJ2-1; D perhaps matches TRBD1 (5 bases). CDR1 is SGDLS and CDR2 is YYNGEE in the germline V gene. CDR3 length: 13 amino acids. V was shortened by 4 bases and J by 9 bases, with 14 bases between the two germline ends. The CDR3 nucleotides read TGTGCCAGCAGCCCCCGTCAGGGCGGTGAGCAGTTCTTC. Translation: CASSPRQGGEQFF.